The 26 T cell receptor beta chains listed next were all sequenced from one sample in a study of CXCR3-negative and CXCR3-positive naive CD8 T cells. Study outcomes and limitations: A higher hydrophobicity marked the TRB CDR3s of CXCR3-positive naive cells versus CXCR3-negative naive cells.

The authors made the TRB cDNA libraries by 5' RACE using UMI labels. TCRdb re-called the 5' RACE reads and gives one entry per CDR3 protein, without DNA. Its table lists some 130,000 distinct CDR3 sequences. Their target antigens are unknown. The sample consisted of naive CXCR3+ CD8+ T cells from blood. Subset described: CD45RO-CCR7+CD27+CD95- naive CD8+ T cells expressing CXCR3 (TNR3+). Source of these receptors: a human donor in good health. Some clones in this sample may be carry-over from other donors' samples.

The CDR3 loop is CAISAPGLEGHEQFF. V gene TRBV10-3 combines with J gene TRBJ2-1; checking the TCRdb D call of TRBD2 is not possible without DNA. The CDR3 runs 15 residues. Germline loops: CDR1 ENHRY, CDR2 SYGVKD.

CDR3: CASSYPLGVLAEAFF. The chain couples TRBV6-2 or TRBV6-3 to TRBJ1-1. The CDR3 loop spans 15 amino acids. The germline gives CDR1 MNHEY, CDR2 SVGEGT.

This rearrangement joins TRBV19 to TRBJ2-1. The CDR3 consists of 15 residues. Germline CDR1 is LNHDA and CDR2 is SQIVND (reference sequence). CDR3 in amino acids: CASSTTMSSYNEQFF.

The V gene is TRBV28, the J gene TRBJ1-1. Germline values: CDR1 MDHEN, CDR2 SYDVKM. The CDR3 runs 15 residues. This chain's CDR3 is CASSLMQEVNTEAFF.

The chain employs TRBV12-3 or TRBV12-4 and TRBJ1-5. The CDR3 runs 18 residues. CDR3 loop: CASSLALTGDRSNQPQHF.

The J gene is TRBJ2-7, the V gene TRBV28; checking the TCRdb D call of TRBD2 is not possible without DNA. The germline CDR1 and CDR2 sequences are MDHEN and SYDVKM. The CDR3 extends over 14 amino acids. The CDR3 spells CASSLALILPEQYF.

The chain is built from TRBV15 and TRBJ2-2; TCRdb indicates TRBD1, and absent DNA this call remains unverified. Germline-derived CDR1 and CDR2 are LNHNV and YYDKDF (reference sequence). The CDR3 length is 14 residues. This CDR3 is CATSGQGDTGELFF.

V gene TRBV28 combines with J gene TRBJ2-7; there is no DNA to check the TCRdb D call of TRBD1. Per germline, CDR1 MDHEN and CDR2 SYDVKM. The CDR3 covers 13 residues. The CDR3 is CASSFPQGPEQYF. Full variable domain (outside the CDR3, taken from reference TRBV28 and TRBJ2-7): DVKVTQSSRYLVKRTGEKVFLECVQDMDHENMFWYRQDPGLGLRLIYFSYDVKMKEKGDIPEGYSVSREKKERFSLILESASTNQTSMYLCASSFPQGPEQYFGPGTRLTVT.

J is TRBJ2-1 and V is TRBV20-1; TCRdb's D gene call, TRBD1, goes unchecked for lack of DNA. This CDR3 contains 13 residues. Germline CDR1 reads DFQATT; CDR2 reads SNEGSKA (reference sequence). Here the CDR3 reads CSARRTDYNEQFF.

The chain employs TRBV21-1 and TRBJ2-5; TCRdb's D call, TRBD2, is unchecked because there is no DNA. TRBV21-1 is annotated as a pseudogene. This CDR3 has 17 residues. The CDR3 reads CASSKGSLRRALETQYF.

The chain couples TRBV4-1 to TRBJ2-2; with no DNA, the TCRdb D assignment of TRBD1 cannot be verified. CDR3 length equals 18 residues. Germline loops: CDR1 MGHRA, CDR2 YSYEKL. The CDR3 here is CASSHPGAAGENTGELFF.

The chain combines TRBV5-6 with TRBJ1-5. Germline-derived CDR1 and CDR2 are SGHDT and YYEEEE. The CDR3 loop spans 12 amino acids. CDR3 sequence: CASSLGTQPQHF.

V usage is TRBV20-1 and J usage is TRBJ1-1; TCRdb names TRBD1, which stays unverified in the absence of DNA. This CDR3 is 12 amino acids long. Germline V gene data show CDR1 as DFQATT and CDR2 as SNEGSKA (reference sequence). The CDR3 loop reads CRVDRGDTEAFF.

This rearrangement joins TRBV14 to TRBJ2-7; TCRdb's D gene call, TRBD1, goes unchecked for lack of DNA. The CDR3 is 15 residues long. Germline lookup yields CDR1 SGHDN and CDR2 FVKESK. CDR3 in amino acids: CASSQEVQGLYEQYF.

This chain connects TRBV5-1 to TRBJ2-7; TCRdb proposes TRBD1, but this gene call is untestable without DNA. This CDR3 region has 16 residues. Germline loops: CDR1 SGHRS, CDR2 YFSETQ. Here the CDR3 reads CASSLAGQGAGYEQYF. Using reference TRBV5-1 and TRBJ2-7 for the parts outside the CDR3, the full variable domain is KAGVTQTPRYLIKTRGQQVTLSCSPISGHRSVSWYQQTPGQGLQFLFEYFSETQRNKGNFPGRFSGRQFSNSRSEMNVSTLELGDSALYLCASSLAGQGAGYEQYFGPGTRLTVT.

The chain couples TRBV28 to TRBJ2-7; TCRdb selects TRBD1, and the lack of DNA leaves this call unchecked. Germline CDR1 and CDR2: MDHEN and SYDVKM. This CDR3 contains 12 residues. CDR3 sequence: CASTNQGYEQYF.

The chain carries TRBV12-3 or TRBV12-4 and TRBJ2-3; the TRBD1 assignment by TCRdb is unverifiable without DNA. This CDR3 has 15 residues. The CDR3 spells CASSLVTGPEDTQYF.

The chain employs TRBV7-9 and TRBJ2-1; TCRdb outputs TRBD2, but without DNA this stays unchecked. Germline V gene sequence: CDR1 SEHNR, CDR2 FQNEAQ (reference sequence). The CDR3 runs to 13 residues. The CDR3 sequence is CASSSGTHNEQFF.

The rearrangement uses TRBV19 and TRBJ2-3. CDR1 is LNHDA, CDR2 SQIVND, per germline (reference sequence). This CDR3 has 14 amino acids. The CDR3 reads CASSIWQEQDTQYF.

The chain combines TRBV20-1 with TRBJ1-2; lacking DNA, the TRBD1 call made by TCRdb goes unchecked. This CDR3 has 14 residues. Germline CDR1 reads DFQATT; CDR2 reads SNEGSKA (reference sequence). CDR3 sequence: CSASPGDTNYGYTF.

This chain connects TRBV9 to TRBJ1-1. Germline V gene sequence: CDR1 SGDLS, CDR2 YYNGEE. The CDR3 contains 19 residues. This chain's CDR3 is CASSVGREVSVHGNTEAFF.

The gene calls are TRBV20-1 and TRBJ2-1. Germline lookup yields CDR1 DFQATT and CDR2 SNEGSKA (reference sequence). The CDR3 runs 14 residues. Here the CDR3 reads CSARVLGSYNEQFF.

The J gene is TRBJ2-5, the V gene TRBV4-3; the D call from TCRdb, TRBD1, cannot be confirmed without DNA. CDR3 length equals 15 residues. Germline lookup yields CDR1 LGHNA and CDR2 YSLEER. The CDR3 reads CASSQRPMGVETQYF.

J is TRBJ1-2 and V is TRBV3-1. The V gene's germline CDR1 is LGHDT and CDR2 YNNKEL (reference sequence). CDR3 size: 14 residues. The CDR3 protein is CASSQVRVMDGYTF. Full variable domain (remainder filled in from reference TRBV3-1 and TRBJ1-2): DTAVSQTPKYLVTQMGNDKSIKCEQNLGHDTMYWYKQDSKKFLKIMFSYNNKELIINETVPNRFSPKSPDKAHLNLHINSLELGDSAVYFCASSQVRVMDGYTFGSGTRLTVV.

The chain joins TRBV11-2 to TRBJ2-1. There are 12 residues in the CDR3. CDR1 SGHAT and CDR2 FQNNGV come from the germline V gene. This CDR3 reads CASSFSGNEQFF.

The J gene is TRBJ2-5, the V gene TRBV5-1; with no DNA, the TCRdb D assignment of TRBD1 cannot be verified. The CDR3 is made up of 15 amino acids. CDR1 and CDR2 (germline): SGHRS, YFSETQ. This CDR3 reads CASRTQTRGLETQYF.